A single sample gave rise to the 19 T cell receptor beta chains below, sequenced in a study of T cells after yellow fever vaccination. Each CDR3 protein is one row after TCRdb ran MiXCR on the 5' RACE reads. The sample lists some 300,000 distinct CDR3 sequences, 8.7% occurring once. Sequencing was performed on CD4+ T cells sorted from PBMCs, taken 5 days after the yellow fever booster vaccination. The receptors stem from a man aged 18 to 29 who received the YFV17D yellow fever vaccine.

This rearrangement joins TRBV28 to TRBJ2-7; 7 bases match TRBD1. From germline, CDR1 is MDHEN and CDR2 SYDVKM. The CDR3 totals 15 residues. J lost 2 bases, V lost 5 bases, and 9 bases had no gene match. The CDR3 DNA is TGTGCCAGCAGTAGACACGGACAGGTTGCCTACGAGCAGTACTTC. It is translated as CASSRHGQVAYEQYF.

The chain employs TRBV7-2 and TRBJ2-3, with TRBD2 matching over 8 bases. The V gene end was trimmed by 5 bases and the J gene end by 1 base; junction bases not matched to a gene: 11. The CDR3 has 17 amino acids. The germline V gene encodes CDR1 SGHTA and CDR2 FQGNSA. CDR3 loop: CASSTPAARGGTDTQYF. Written as DNA, the CDR3 is TGTGCCAGCAGCACCCCCGCGGCGCGGGGGGGCACAGATACGCAGTATTTT.

This clonotype was seen a few times. This chain joins TRBV4-1 and TRBJ2-3; D possibly corresponds to TRBD2 (6 bases). From germline, CDR1 is MGHRA and CDR2 YSYEKL. The germline V and J ends were trimmed by 0 bases and 7 bases, with 11 bases remaining between them. The CDR3 is 14 residues long. The CDR3 is CASSQEGSGYTQYF. CDR3 sequence (DNA): TGCGCCAGCAGCCAAGAGGGTAGCGGATATACGCAGTATTTT.

This chain connects TRBV5-4 to TRBJ1-1; D is unresolved. Germline CDR1 is SGHNT and CDR2 is YYREEE (reference sequence). The CDR3 extends over 15 amino acids. V gave up 2 bases and J gave up 2 bases, with 13 bases separating them. This CDR3 reads CASSFGFFGNTEAFF. CDR3 coding DNA: TGTGCCAGCAGCTTTGGATTTTTCGGCAACACTGAAGCTTTCTTT.

This clonotype has more than one count but fewer than ten. The junction shows a germline mismatch at one end, possibly a read error. The chain links TRBV7-7 to TRBJ1-1, with D perhaps matching TRBD1 (5 bases). The germline V gene has CDR1 SSHAT and CDR2 FNYEAQ (reference sequence). The CDR3 has 14 residues. DNA of the CDR3: TGTGCTAGCAGCTCCGGACACCTGGCCACTGAAGCTTTCTTT. Translated, it gives CASSSGHLATEAFF. Drawing the rest from reference TRBV7-7 and TRBJ1-1, the complete variable domain is GAGVSQSPRYKVTKRGQDVTLRCDPISSHATLYWYQQALGQGPEFLTYFNYEAQPDKSGLPSDRFSAERPEGSISTLTIQRTEQRDSAMYRCASSSGHLATEAFFGQGTRLTVV.

V usage is TRBV14 and J usage is TRBJ2-3, with D perhaps being TRBD1 or TRBD2 (5 bases each). The V and J ends lost 3 bases and 2 bases respectively, with 9 bases between them. The CDR3 loop spans 14 amino acids. Germline loops: CDR1 SGHDN, CDR2 FVKESK. This chain's CDR3 is CASSQGEFTDTQYF. The CDR3 coding sequence is TGTGCCAGCAGCCAGGGGGAGTTCACAGATACGCAGTATTTT.

This clonotype was counted only a few times. CDR3 bases: TGCAGTGCTAGAGTTGGACTAGCGGGGGGGAACACCGGGGAGCTGTTTTTT. The encoded protein is CSARVGLAGGNTGELFF. J is TRBJ2-2 and V is TRBV20-1, with 14 bases that match TRBD2. The trim removed 1 base at V and 1 base at J, leaving 2 bases unmatched. The CDR3 has 17 amino acids. Looked up from germline, CDR1 is DFQATT and CDR2 is SNEGSKA (reference sequence).

The chain has TRBV23-1 and TRBJ2-7, with D perhaps matching TRBD1 (5 bases). TRBV23-1 has ORF status, its function being uncertain. The CDR3 has 16 residues. Deletions cut 0 bases from V and 2 bases from J, with 14 bases between. This CDR3 reads CASSQSRAGPTYEQYF. CDR3 DNA sequence: TGCGCCAGCAGTCAATCAAGGGCAGGGCCGACCTACGAGCAGTACTTC.

V gene TRBV30 combines with J gene TRBJ2-1; 9 bases are shared with TRBD1. Losses at the gene ends were 6 bases for V and 10 bases for J; bases not matched to a gene: 13. The CDR3 length is 14 residues. The germline V gene has CDR1 GTSNPN and CDR2 SVGIG (reference sequence). The CDR3 sequence: CACPRTGVSGEQFF. For the CDR3, the DNA is TGTGCCTGTCCCCGGACAGGGGTTTCAGGCGAGCAGTTCTTC. Supplemented by reference TRBV30 and TRBJ2-1, the full variable domain reads SQTIHQWPATLVQPVGSPLSLECTVEGTSNPNLYWYRQAAGRGLQLLFYSVGIGQISSEVPQNLSASRPQDRQFILSSKKLLLSDSGFYLCACPRTGVSGEQFFGPGTRLTVL.

This chain links TRBV6-2 or TRBV6-3 with TRBJ2-7; 7 nucleotides align to TRBD2. V lost 4 bases and J lost 6; bases outside the gene matches: 12. This CDR3 is built from 15 residues. CDR1 and CDR2 (germline): MNHEY, SVGEGT. The CDR3 loop is CASSSGGRPRGEQYV. The DNA for the CDR3 is TGTGCCAGCAGTTCGGGGGGTCGGCCTAGGGGCGAGCAGTACGTC.

This sequence joins TRBV18 and TRBJ2-3; D may correspond to TRBD1 or TRBD2 (5 bases each). The germline V and J ends were trimmed by 3 bases and 14 bases, with 15 bases remaining between them. The germline gives CDR1 KGHSH, CDR2 LQKENI. The CDR3 runs 12 residues. CDR3 loop: CASSPSGTGPYF. For the CDR3, the DNA is TGTGCCAGCTCACCGTCGGGGACCGGTCCGTATTTT.

This chain uses TRBV12-3 or TRBV12-4 with TRBJ1-1, with D hard to call. Deletions cut 6 bases from V and 7 bases from J, with 18 bases between. The CDR3 loop spans 14 amino acids. The CDR3 region is CASSFPGRPVEAFF. CDR3 nucleotides: TGTGCCAGCAGCTTCCCGGGTCGCCCAGTTGAAGCTTTCTTT.

The chain has TRBV6-5 and TRBJ1-5; D unclear. The V gene lost 0 bases and the J gene lost 0 bases, with 6 bases spanning the gap. This CDR3 is 15 amino acids long. CDR1 is MNHEY and CDR2 is SVGAGI in the germline V gene. The CDR3 DNA is TGTGCCAGCAGTTACTCCCCGTATAGCAATCAGCCCCAGCATTTT. Encoded protein: CASSYSPYSNQPQHF.

The chain couples TRBV2 to TRBJ1-4, with 9 positions matching TRBD1. The CDR3 sequence is 13 residues long. V shed 7 bases and J 5 bases; nucleotides not matched to a gene: 2. The germline V gene has CDR1 SNHLY and CDR2 FYNNEI. The CDR3 spells CASIGTGNEKLFF. The CDR3 nucleotides read TGTGCCAGCATCGGGACAGGGAATGAAAAACTGTTTTTT. Complete variable domain (other parts from reference TRBV2 and TRBJ1-4): EPEVTQTPSHQVTQMGQEVILRCVPISNHLYFYWYRQILGQKVEFLVSFYNNEISEKSEIFDDQFSVERPDGSNFTLKIRSTKLEDSAMYFCASIGTGNEKLFFGSGTQLSVL.

This chain uses TRBV6-2 or TRBV6-3 with TRBJ1-5; TRBD1 matches at 8 bases. With V trimmed by 6 bases and J by 0 bases, 16 bases remained unmatched. This CDR3 is built from 19 residues. Germline V gene lookup returns CDR1 MNHEY and CDR2 SVGEGT. The CDR3 reads CASRAAYVRTGNSNQPQHF. The CDR3, as DNA: TGTGCCAGCAGAGCTGCTTACGTGCGGACAGGGAATAGCAATCAGCCCCAGCATTTT.

The chain's CDR3 is CASSLMGSAEDEQYF. For the CDR3, the DNA is TGTGCCAGCAGCCTCATGGGGTCGGCCGAGGACGAGCAGTACTTC. The rearrangement joins TRBV7-2 to TRBJ2-7; D is ambiguous. Trimming took off 5 bases at V and 5 bases at J, with 19 bases between the two ends. The V gene's germline CDR1 is SGHTA and CDR2 FQGNSA. This CDR3 contains 15 residues.

This chain uses TRBV20-1 with TRBJ2-1; D call uncertain. The V gene lost 3 bases and the J gene lost 8 bases, with 14 bases spanning the gap. Germline CDR1 DFQATT, CDR2 SNEGSKA (reference sequence). The CDR3 is 13 amino acids. The CDR3 DNA follows: TGCAGTGCTAGGGCCGGCATAGGCGATGAGCAGTTCTTC. It encodes CSARAGIGDEQFF.

This chain links TRBV2 with TRBJ2-1; 8 bases are shared with TRBD1. Per the germline V gene, CDR1 is SNHLY and CDR2 is FYNNEI. This CDR3 contains 13 residues. Germline trimming cut 5 bases from V and 8 bases from J; bases unmatched to any gene: 5. The CDR3 here is CASSRDRLHEQFF. In DNA form, the CDR3 reads TGTGCCAGCAGTCGGGACAGGTTGCATGAGCAGTTCTTC.

The chain carries TRBV5-1 and TRBJ2-7, with D possibly called TRBD1 or TRBD2 (5 bases each). CDR3 length: 13 amino acids. Trimming removed 5 bases at V and 1 base at J, with 10 bases between. Germline CDR1 is SGHRS and CDR2 is YFSETQ. The CDR3 is CASRRDGSYEQYF. CDR3 bases: TGCGCCAGCAGGAGGGACGGGTCCTACGAGCAGTACTTC. Full variable domain (remainder filled in from reference TRBV5-1 and TRBJ2-7): KAGVTQTPRYLIKTRGQQVTLSCSPISGHRSVSWYQQTPGQGLQFLFEYFSETQRNKGNFPGRFSGRQFSNSRSEMNVSTLELGDSALYLCASRRDGSYEQYFGPGTRLTVT.